The rows below give T cell receptor beta chains drawn from one sample of a study of regulatory T cells in long-lasting Graves disease. TCRdb re-called the multiplex PCR reads through MiXCR, storing one row per CDR3 protein. The table includes about 530,000 distinct CDR3 sequences, roughly a sixth detected once. These data were also filed under a second study, of T cells in Graves' hyperthyroidism and ophthalmopathy.

Sequenced here: peripheral blood mononuclear cells (PBMCs), sampled at new diagnosis, from a patient treated with antithyroid drugs. These receptors came from a woman aged 35-65 years with Graves disease. The CDR3 runs from the conserved cysteine through the conserved F or W. The D gene is left open where the match is weak. Some rows mark clone size as missing; the rest say once, few, many or name a class of expanded clone.

J	length	size	D	V	CDR3	DNA
TRBJ2-2	14	few	TRBD2	TRBV6-1	CASSPGLANRELFF	TGTGCCAGCAGTCCGGGACTAGCGAACAGGGAGCTGTTTTTT
TRBJ2-5	13	many	-	TRBV3-1	CASSQATTGTQYF	TGTGCCAGCAGCCAAGCCACGACCGGGACCCAGTACTTC
TRBJ1-2	13	many	-	TRBV12-3/TRBV12-4	CASSSGTNYGYTF	TGCGCCAGCAGTTCCGGGACAAACTATGGCTACACCTTC
TRBJ2-5	14	many	-	TRBV6-2/TRBV6-3	CASSYGEGLETQYF	TGTGCCAGCAGTTATGGAGAGGGGTTAGAGACCCAGTACTTC
TRBJ2-4	15	few	-	TRBV18	CASSPPEAAKNIQYF	TGTGCCAGCTCACCACCGGAAGCAGCCAAAAACATTCAGTACTTC
TRBJ1-1	14	-	-	TRBV19	CATSLGGRVTEAFF	TGTGCCACCTCGTTGGGAGGAAGGGTCACTGAAGCTTTCTTT
TRBJ1-1	12	few	-	TRBV19	CASTYSTGEAFF	TGTGCCAGTACTTATTCAACTGGTGAAGCTTTCTTT
TRBJ2-2	14	many	-	TRBV27	CASSLRQGTGELFF	TGTGCCAGCAGTTTAAGGCAGGGAACCGGGGAGCTGTTTTTT
TRBJ2-7	15	few	TRBD1	TRBV5-1	CASSLEYRGRDEQYF	TGCGCCAGCAGCTTGGAGTACAGGGGGCGGGACGAGCAGTACTTC
TRBJ1-4	15	-	-	TRBV5-1	CASSLAGVINEKLFF	TGCGCCAGCAGCCTCGCAGGGGTTATTAATGAAAAACTGTTTTTT
TRBJ1-4	15	few	-	TRBV13	CASSLRGGTNEKLFF	TGTGCCAGCAGCTTAAGAGGAGGCACTAATGAAAAACTGTTTTTT
TRBJ1-1	12	many	-	TRBV6-1	CASMGPYTEAFF	TGTGCCAGCATGGGACCCTACACTGAAGCTTTCTTT
TRBJ1-1	12	many	-	TRBV12-3/TRBV12-4	CASSGGRTEAFF	TGTGCCAGCAGCGGAGGGAGGACTGAAGCTTTCTTT
TRBJ2-1	18	few	TRBD2	TRBV28	CATYPLISGGGIYNEQFF	TGTGCCACCTACCCCCTGATCAGCGGGGGAGGCATCTACAATGAGCAGTTCTTC
TRBJ1-1	13	many	-	TRBV18	CASSLDRGRGAFF	TGTGCCAGCAGCTTAGATCGTGGACGAGGGGCTTTCTTT
TRBJ2-7	13	-	-	TRBV12-3/TRBV12-4	CASSSPLGDEQYF	TGTGCCAGCAGTTCCCCCCTGGGCGACGAGCAGTACTTC
TRBJ2-3	15	-	-	TRBV6-1	CASSLRTIRGDTQYF	TGTGCCAGCAGTCTTAGGACTATCCGCGGAGATACGCAGTATTTT
TRBJ2-3	16	many	TRBD1	TRBV14	CASSQGQTLSTDTQYF	TGTGCCAGCAGCCAGGGACAGACCTTGAGCACAGATACGCAGTATTTT
TRBJ2-7	17	-	-	TRBV13	CASSLGPGPTSSYEQYF	TGTGCCAGCAGCTTAGGACCGGGACCAACGAGCTCCTACGAGCAGTACTTC
TRBJ1-1	13	many	-	TRBV6-1	CASSERWNTEAFF	TGTGCCAGCAGTGAACGGTGGAACACTGAAGCTTTCTTT